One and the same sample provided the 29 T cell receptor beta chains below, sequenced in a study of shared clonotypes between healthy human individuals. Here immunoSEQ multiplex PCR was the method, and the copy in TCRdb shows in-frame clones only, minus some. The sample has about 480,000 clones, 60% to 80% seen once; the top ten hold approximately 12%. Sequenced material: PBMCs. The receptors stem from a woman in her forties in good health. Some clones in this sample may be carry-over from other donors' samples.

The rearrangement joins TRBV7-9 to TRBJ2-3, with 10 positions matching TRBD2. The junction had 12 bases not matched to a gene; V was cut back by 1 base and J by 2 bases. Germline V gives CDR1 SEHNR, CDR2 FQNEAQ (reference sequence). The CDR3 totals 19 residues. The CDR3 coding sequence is TGTGCCAGCAGCTTAGGTGGTCTAGCGGGAGTTGGGGACACAGATACGCAGTATTTT. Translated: CASSLGGLAGVGDTDTQYF.

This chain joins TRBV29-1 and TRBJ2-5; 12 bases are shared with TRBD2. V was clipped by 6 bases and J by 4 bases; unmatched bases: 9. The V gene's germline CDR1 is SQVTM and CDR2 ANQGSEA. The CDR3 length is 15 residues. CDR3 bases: TGCAGCGTGGTTGCTAGCGGGAGGGGTTTAGAGACCCAGTACTTC. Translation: CSVVASGRGLETQYF.

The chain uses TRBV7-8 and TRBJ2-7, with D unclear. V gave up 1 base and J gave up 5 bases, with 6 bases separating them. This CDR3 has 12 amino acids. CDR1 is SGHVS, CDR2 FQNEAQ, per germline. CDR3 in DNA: TGTGCCAGCAGCTTAGTCCTCCACGAGCAGTACTTC. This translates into CASSLVLHEQYF.

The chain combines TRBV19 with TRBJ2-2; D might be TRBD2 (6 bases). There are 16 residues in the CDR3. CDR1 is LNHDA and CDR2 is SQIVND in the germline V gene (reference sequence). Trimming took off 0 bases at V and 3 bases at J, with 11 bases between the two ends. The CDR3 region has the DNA TGTGCCAGTAGTATAGAGGCGGGAAGGTACACCGGGGAGCTGTTTTTT. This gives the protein CASSIEAGRYTGELFF.

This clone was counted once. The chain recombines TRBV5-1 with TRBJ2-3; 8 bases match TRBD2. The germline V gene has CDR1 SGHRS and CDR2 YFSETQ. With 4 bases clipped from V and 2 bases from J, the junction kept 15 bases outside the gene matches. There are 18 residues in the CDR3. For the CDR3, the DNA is TGCGCCAGCAGCCCCCCCGGGACTAGTTCCTCTCTCACAGATACGCAGTATTTT. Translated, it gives CASSPPGTSSSLTDTQYF.

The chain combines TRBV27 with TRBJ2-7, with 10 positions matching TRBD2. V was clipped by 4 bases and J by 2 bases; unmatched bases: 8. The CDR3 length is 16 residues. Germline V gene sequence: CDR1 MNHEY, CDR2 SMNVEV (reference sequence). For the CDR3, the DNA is TGTGCCAGCAGTTCCTCCGGGACTAGCGTAACCTACGAGCAGTACTTC. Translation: CASSSSGTSVTYEQYF.

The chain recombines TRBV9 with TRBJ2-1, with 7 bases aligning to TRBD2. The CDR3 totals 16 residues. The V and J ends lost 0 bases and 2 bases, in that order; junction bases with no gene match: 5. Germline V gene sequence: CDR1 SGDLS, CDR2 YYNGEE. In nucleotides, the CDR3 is TGTGCCAGCAGCGTAGGGGGGAGGGTGACCTACAATGAGCAGTTCTTC. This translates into CASSVGGRVTYNEQFF.

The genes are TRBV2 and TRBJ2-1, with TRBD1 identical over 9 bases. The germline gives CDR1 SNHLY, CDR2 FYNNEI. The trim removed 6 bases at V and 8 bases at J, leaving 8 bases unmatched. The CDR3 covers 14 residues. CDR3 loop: CASRAGTGTYEQFF. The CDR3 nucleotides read TGTGCCAGCAGAGCCGGGACAGGGACATATGAGCAGTTCTTC. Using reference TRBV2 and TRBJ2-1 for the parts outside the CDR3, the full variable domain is EPEVTQTPSHQVTQMGQEVILRCVPISNHLYFYWYRQILGQKVEFLVSFYNNEISEKSEIFDDQFSVERPDGSNFTLKIRSTKLEDSAMYFCASRAGTGTYEQFFGPGTRLTVL.

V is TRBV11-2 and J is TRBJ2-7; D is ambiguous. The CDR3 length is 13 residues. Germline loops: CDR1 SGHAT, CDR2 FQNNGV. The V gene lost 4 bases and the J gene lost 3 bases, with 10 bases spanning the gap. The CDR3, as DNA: TGTGCCAGCAGCTGGGGTCAACGCTACGAGCAGTACTTC. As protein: CASSWGQRYEQYF.

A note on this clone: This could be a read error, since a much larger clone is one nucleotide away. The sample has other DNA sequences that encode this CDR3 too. CDR3 nucleotide sequence: TGTGCCAGCAGCTGGGCGGGAGTCCCGGATACACAGTATTTT. It is translated as CASSWAGVPDTQYF. The chain carries TRBV5-6 and TRBJ2-3; 7 nucleotides align to TRBD2. The CDR3 runs 14 residues. CDR1 SGHDT and CDR2 YYEEEE come from the germline V gene.

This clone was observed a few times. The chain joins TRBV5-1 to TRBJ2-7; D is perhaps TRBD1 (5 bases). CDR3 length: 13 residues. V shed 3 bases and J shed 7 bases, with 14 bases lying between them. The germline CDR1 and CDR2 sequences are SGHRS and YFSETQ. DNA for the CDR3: TGCGCCAGCAGCTCCAGGGCCAGTCAGGAGCAGTACTTC. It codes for CASSSRASQEQYF.

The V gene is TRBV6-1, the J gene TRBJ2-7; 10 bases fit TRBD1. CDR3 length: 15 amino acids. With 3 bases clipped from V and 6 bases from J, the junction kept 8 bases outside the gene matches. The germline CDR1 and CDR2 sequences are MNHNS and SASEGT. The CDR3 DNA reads TGTGCCAGCAGTGACCGACAGGGGGCGAGGGGCGAGCAGTACTTC. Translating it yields CASSDRQGARGEQYF.

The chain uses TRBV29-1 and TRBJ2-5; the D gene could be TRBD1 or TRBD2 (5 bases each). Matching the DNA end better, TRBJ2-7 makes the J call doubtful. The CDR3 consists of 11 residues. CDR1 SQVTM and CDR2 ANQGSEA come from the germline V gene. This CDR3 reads CSVGDGYEQYF. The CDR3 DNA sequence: TGCAGCGTTGGGGACGGCTACGAGCAGTACTTC.

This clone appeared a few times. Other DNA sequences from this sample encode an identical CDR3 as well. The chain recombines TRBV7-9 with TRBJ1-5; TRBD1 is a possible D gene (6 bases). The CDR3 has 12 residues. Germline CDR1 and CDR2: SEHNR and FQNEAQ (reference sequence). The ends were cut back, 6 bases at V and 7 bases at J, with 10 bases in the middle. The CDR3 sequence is CASSPGDQPQHF. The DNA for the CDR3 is TGTGCCAGCAGTCCAGGGGACCAGCCCCAGCATTTT.

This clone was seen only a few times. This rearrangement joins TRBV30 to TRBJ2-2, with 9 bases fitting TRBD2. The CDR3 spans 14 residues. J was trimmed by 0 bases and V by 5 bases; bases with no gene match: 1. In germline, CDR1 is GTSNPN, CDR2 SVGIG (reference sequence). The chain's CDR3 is CAWASGTNTGELFF. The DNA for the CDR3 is TGTGCCTGGGCTAGCGGGACGAACACCGGGGAGCTGTTTTTT.

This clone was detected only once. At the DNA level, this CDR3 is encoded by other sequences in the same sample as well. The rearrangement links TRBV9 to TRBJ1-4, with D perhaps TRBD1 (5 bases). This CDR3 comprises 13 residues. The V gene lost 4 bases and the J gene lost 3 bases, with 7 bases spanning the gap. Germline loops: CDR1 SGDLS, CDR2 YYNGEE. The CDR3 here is CASSRGPNEKLFF. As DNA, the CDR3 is TGTGCCAGCAGCAGGGGACCTAATGAAAAACTGTTTTTT.

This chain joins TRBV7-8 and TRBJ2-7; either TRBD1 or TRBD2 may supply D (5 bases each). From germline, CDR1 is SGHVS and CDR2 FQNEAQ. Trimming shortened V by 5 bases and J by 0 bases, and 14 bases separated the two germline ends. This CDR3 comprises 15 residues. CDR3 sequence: CASSPPGTYSYEQYF. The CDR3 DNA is TGTGCCAGCAGCCCCCCCGGGACGTACTCCTACGAGCAGTACTTC.

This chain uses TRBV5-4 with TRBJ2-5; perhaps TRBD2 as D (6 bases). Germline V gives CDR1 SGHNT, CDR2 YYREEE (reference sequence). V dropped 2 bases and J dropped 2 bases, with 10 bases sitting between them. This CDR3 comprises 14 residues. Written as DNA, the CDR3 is TGTGCCAGCAGCTTTGCGGGGAGACAAGAGACCCAGTACTTC. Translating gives CASSFAGRQETQYF.

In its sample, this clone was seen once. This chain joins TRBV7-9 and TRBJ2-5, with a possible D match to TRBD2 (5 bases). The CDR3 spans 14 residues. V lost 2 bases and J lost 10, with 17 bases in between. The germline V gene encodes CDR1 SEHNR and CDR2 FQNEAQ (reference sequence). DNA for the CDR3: TGTGCCAGCAGCTTAATAACTGGTCTTGCGGGCCAGTACTTC. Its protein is CASSLITGLAGQYF.

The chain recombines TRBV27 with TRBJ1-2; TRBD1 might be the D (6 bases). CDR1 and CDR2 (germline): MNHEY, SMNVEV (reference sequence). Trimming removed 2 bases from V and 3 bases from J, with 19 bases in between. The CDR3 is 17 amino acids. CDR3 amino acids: CASSLGMGQGLDYGYTF. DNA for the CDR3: TGTGCCAGCAGTTTAGGAATGGGGCAGGGGTTAGACTATGGCTACACCTTC.

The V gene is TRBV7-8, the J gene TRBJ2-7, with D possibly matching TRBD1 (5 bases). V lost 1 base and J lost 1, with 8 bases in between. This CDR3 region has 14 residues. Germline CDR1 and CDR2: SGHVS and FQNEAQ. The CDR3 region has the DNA TGTGCCAGCAGCTTAGTTAGGGGTTCCTACGAGCAGTACTTC. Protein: CASSLVRGSYEQYF. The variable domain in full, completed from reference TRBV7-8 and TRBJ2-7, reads GAGVSQSPRYKVAKRGQDVALRCDPISGHVSLFWYQQALGQGPEFLTYFQNEAQLDKSGLPSDRFFAERPEGSVSTLKIQRTQQEDSAVYLCASSLVRGSYEQYFGPGTRLTVT.

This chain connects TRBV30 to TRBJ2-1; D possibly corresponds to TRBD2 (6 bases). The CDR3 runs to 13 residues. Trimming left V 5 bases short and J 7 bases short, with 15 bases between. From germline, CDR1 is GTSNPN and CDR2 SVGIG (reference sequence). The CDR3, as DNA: TGTGCCTGGGGGAGGTGGCTTCAGAATGAGCAGTTCTTC. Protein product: CAWGRWLQNEQFF. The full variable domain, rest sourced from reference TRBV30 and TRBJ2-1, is SQTIHQWPATLVQPVGSPLSLECTVEGTSNPNLYWYRQAAGRGLQLLFYSVGIGQISSEVPQNLSASRPQDRQFILSSKKLLLSDSGFYLCAWGRWLQNEQFFGPGTRLTVL.

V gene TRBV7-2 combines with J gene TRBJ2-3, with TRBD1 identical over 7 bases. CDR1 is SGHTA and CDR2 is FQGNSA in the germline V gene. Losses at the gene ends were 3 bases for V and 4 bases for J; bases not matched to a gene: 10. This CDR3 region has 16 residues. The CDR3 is CASSFPGQKFPDTQYF. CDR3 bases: TGTGCCAGCAGCTTTCCGGGACAGAAATTTCCAGATACGCAGTATTTT.

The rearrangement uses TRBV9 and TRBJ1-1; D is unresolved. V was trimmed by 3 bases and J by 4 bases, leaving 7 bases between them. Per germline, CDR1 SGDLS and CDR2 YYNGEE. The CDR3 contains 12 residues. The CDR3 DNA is TGTGCCAGCAGCGAGGTAGCCACTGAAGCTTTCTTT. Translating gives CASSEVATEAFF.

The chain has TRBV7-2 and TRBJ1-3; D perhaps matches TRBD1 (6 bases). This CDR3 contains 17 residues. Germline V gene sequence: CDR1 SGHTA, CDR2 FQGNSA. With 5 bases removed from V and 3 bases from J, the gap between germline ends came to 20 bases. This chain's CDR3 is CASSQNRGGADGNTIYF. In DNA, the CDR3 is TGTGCCAGCAGCCAGAATCGAGGGGGGGCGGATGGAAACACCATATATTTT.

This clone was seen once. The CDR3 coding sequence is TGCGCCAGCAGCTTGGCCGGACAGGCGAGTGGGACTGAAGCTTTCTTT. Translating it yields CASSLAGQASGTEAFF. This chain links TRBV5-1 with TRBJ1-1; 7 positions match TRBD1. J gave up 5 bases and V 0 bases, and 10 bases lay outside the gene matches. Per germline, CDR1 SGHRS and CDR2 YFSETQ. There are 16 residues in the CDR3.

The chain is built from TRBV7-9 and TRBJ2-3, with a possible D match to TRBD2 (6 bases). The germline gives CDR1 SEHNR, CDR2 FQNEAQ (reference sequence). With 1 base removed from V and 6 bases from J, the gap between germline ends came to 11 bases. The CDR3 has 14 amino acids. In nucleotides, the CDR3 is TGTGCCAGCAGCTTAGTTTGGACTATGGATACGCAGTATTTT. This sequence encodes CASSLVWTMDTQYF. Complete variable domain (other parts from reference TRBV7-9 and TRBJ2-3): DTGVSQNPRHKITKRGQNVTFRCDPISEHNRLYWYRQTLGQGPEFLTYFQNEAQLEKSRLLSDRFSAERPKGSFSTLEIQRTEQGDSAMYLCASSLVWTMDTQYFGPGTRLTVL.

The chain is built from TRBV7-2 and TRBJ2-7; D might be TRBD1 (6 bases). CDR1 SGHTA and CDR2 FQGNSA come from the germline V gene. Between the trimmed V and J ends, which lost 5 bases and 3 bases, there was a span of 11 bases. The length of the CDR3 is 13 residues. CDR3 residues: CASSVGGLYEQYF. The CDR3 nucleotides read TGTGCCAGCAGCGTAGGGGGTCTCTACGAGCAGTACTTC.

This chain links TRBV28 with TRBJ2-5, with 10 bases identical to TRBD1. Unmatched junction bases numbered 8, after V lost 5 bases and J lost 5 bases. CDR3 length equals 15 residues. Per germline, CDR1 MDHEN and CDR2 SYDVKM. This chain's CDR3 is CASSPPTGGSETQYF. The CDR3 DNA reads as TGTGCCAGCAGTCCCCCGACAGGGGGCAGTGAGACCCAGTACTTC.